This TCR beta chain came from a study of CD8 T cells in ankylosing spondylitis. This clonotype was observed a handful of times. Antigen specificity is unknown. Quantitative molecular-barcoded 5'-RACE generated the TCR beta libraries. TCRdb independently ran MiXCR on the 5' RACE reads; one entry per CDR3 protein. The sample consists of a few hundred thousand distinct CDR3 sequences, approximately 20% of them appearing once. This CDR3 is 17 amino acids long. V gave up 3 bases and J gave up 1 base; unmatched junction bases: 7. Study results and limitations: Significantly higher representation of disease-linked clones was reported for matched ankylosing spondylitis synovial fluid.

The TCR comes from a male donor with ankylosing spondylitis or in good health (not recorded which). The sequenced sample consisted of blood, either unsorted or a sorted T cell fraction (not recorded which). The J gene is TRBJ2-4, the V gene TRBV23-1, with 9 positions matching TRBD1. TRBV23-1 is placed among ORFs of uncertain function. The CDR3: CASSQYDRGLAKNIQYF. CDR3 DNA sequence: TGCGCCAGCAGTCAGTACGACAGGGGGTTGGCCAAAAACATTCAGTACTTC.